The next 3 T cell receptor beta chains were all read from a single sample in a study of T cells expressing NK-cell markers. TCRdb reprocessed the 5' RACE reads and reports one entry per CDR3 protein, with no DNA. With under 200,000 distinct CDR3 sequences in the sample, the ten largest clones hold about 18%. Sequenced: blood T cells: a sorted CD56 or NKG2C T cell subset, CD4+ or CD8+ T cells, or bulk PBMC T cells (not recorded which). The receptors were gathered from a woman between 18 and 69 years old in good health.

The genes are TRBV20-1 and TRBJ2-5; lacking DNA, the TRBD2 call made by TCRdb goes unchecked. The CDR3 contains 15 residues. CDR1 and CDR2 (germline): DFQATT, SNEGSKA (reference sequence). The CDR3 spells CSARRLAGLPETQYF.

The rearrangement joins TRBV29-1 to TRBJ2-5; the TCRdb call, TRBD2, lacks DNA for checking. The germline V gene encodes CDR1 SQVTM and CDR2 ANQGSEA. The CDR3 length is 15 residues. The CDR3 loop is CSVDVAGGRGETQYF. Supplemented by reference TRBV29-1 and TRBJ2-5, the full variable domain reads SAVISQKPSRDICQRGTSLTIQCQVDSQVTMMFWYRQQPGQSLTLIATANQGSEATYESGFVIDKFPISRPNLTFSTLTVSNMSPEDSSIYLCSVDVAGGRGETQYFGPGTRLLVL.

J is TRBJ2-1 and V is TRBV4-2. CDR1 LGHNA and CDR2 YNFKEQ come from the germline V gene. The CDR3 has 14 residues. The CDR3: CASSQDDTFGEQFF.